The clone carrying this TCR beta chain was detected only a few times. The antigen is undetermined. This PCR relied on a set of 60 Vbeta primers and 13 Jbeta primers. Method: immunoSEQ multiplex PCR; TCRdb's copy keeps in-frame clones and lacks some. Counted here are about 99,000 clones, 10% occurring once; the ten biggest clones make up about 5%. The source of the sample is a study of cytomegalovirus exposure and HLA in healthy donors. On the study more broadly: In a previous analysis, some 120 million unique TCR beta sequences were found from about 179 million T cells.

Between the trimmed V and J ends, which lost 2 bases and 0 bases, there was a span of 13 bases. From germline, CDR1 is SGHTA and CDR2 FQGNSA. The CDR3 sequence is 16 residues long. As for the donors, each was a healthy bone marrow donor. Overall study findings and caveats: The sole available immune exposure information was CMV serostatus. Some V segments, TRBV6-2 and TRBV6-3 among them, were indistinguishable and were therefore excluded.

The chain uses TRBV7-2 and TRBJ2-5; D may be TRBD1 (6 bases). Sequencing used PBMCs. The source is a man aged 35-49 years in good health and CMV-seropositive. The CDR3 region has the DNA TGTGCCAGCAGCTTACCTAGGGACACCAACCAAGAGACCCAGTACTTC. Translating gives CASSLPRDTNQETQYF.